This TCR beta chain was captured in a study of CD8 T cells in Susac syndrome. Study results and limitations: By the study's own acknowledgment, its TCR sequencing and HLA analysis included relatively few individuals.

cDNA came from around 0.54 to 1 ug RNA primed by random hexamers. Amplification of TCR beta CDR3 used immunoSEQ multiplex PCR across 54 Vbeta and 13 Jbeta. In TCRdb, the immunoSEQ multiplex PCR reads were re-called with MiXCR into one record per CDR3 protein. The data contain around 130,000 distinct CDR3 sequences, 85% to 95% of them seen just once; the ten biggest clones take up over 0.09%. To note about this clonotype: Its target is unknown.

The CDR3 is 14 amino acids. Looked up from germline, CDR1 is SNHLY and CDR2 is FYNNEI. The ends were cut back, 8 bases at V and 3 bases at J, with 16 bases in the middle. What was sequenced was CD4+ T cells from PBMCs. The chain uses TRBV2 and TRBJ2-5; no clear D gene. The sequence came from a human donor with multiple sclerosis. CDR3 sequence (DNA): TGTGCCAGCCCTCGGCCAGGCTGGGAAGAGACCCAGTACTTC. This translates into CASPRPGWEETQYF.